Sequencing of this T cell receptor beta chain was carried out in a study of blood T cell repertoires in COVID-19. The wider study: Samples representing acute and convalescent COVID-19 were sourced from the United States, Italy and Spain. The cDNA or gDNA used as material had been derived from T cells, B-cell-depleted T cells, or PBMCs.

Per germline, CDR1 MNHEY and CDR2 SVGAGI. V lost 7 bases, J lost 5 bases, and 20 bases lay in between. The CDR3 totals 15 residues. TCRdb's table, derived via immunoSEQ multiplex PCR, lists solely in-frame clones and lacks some. The profile covers over 200,000 clones, with about 88% appearing a single time and 0.99% taken by the ten largest. The clonotype was recovered from a woman aged 40 to 50 who had recovered from COVID-19. The chain combines TRBV6-5 with TRBJ2-5, with a tentative D call TRBD2 (7 bases). What was sequenced was peripheral blood. CDR3 coding DNA: TGTGCCAGCACCCCTAGCGGAGGGGGAGGTGAGACCCAGTACTTC. It codes for CASTPSGGGGETQYF.